These 30 T cell receptor beta chains came from one sample sequenced in a study of naive and memory T cell subsets. An equimolar mix of two oligonucleotides served as the beta constant-region primer for TRBC1 and TRBC2. TCRdb re-called the UMI-ligation and nested PCR reads with MiXCR, one entry per CDR3 protein. The profile covers 77,000 or so distinct CDR3 sequences, with under 15% appearing a single time and approximately 0.93% taken by the ten largest. Sequencing was done on a sample of central memory CD4+ T cells from blood. The receptors were sampled from a human donor in good health.

V is TRBV3-1 and J is TRBJ1-6; D is possibly TRBD1 (6 bases). The V gene's germline CDR1 is LGHDT and CDR2 YNNKEL (reference sequence). This CDR3 has 15 amino acids. Trimming took off 5 bases at V and 6 bases at J, with 14 bases between the two ends. The CDR3, as DNA: TGTGCCAGCAGCAGAAGACAGGTTTCTAATTCACCCCTCCACTTT. Translating gives CASSRRQVSNSPLHF.

The rearrangement joins TRBV2 to TRBJ2-1, with TRBD1 as a possible D gene (6 bases). The germline V and J ends were trimmed by 6 bases and 6 bases, with 15 bases remaining between them. The germline V gene has CDR1 SNHLY and CDR2 FYNNEI. The CDR3 sequence is 14 residues long. The CDR3 protein is CASSLMGALNEQFF. The CDR3 DNA reads TGTGCCAGCAGCCTGATGGGGGCCCTCAATGAGCAGTTCTTC. Full variable domain (rest looked up from reference TRBV2 and TRBJ2-1): EPEVTQTPSHQVTQMGQEVILRCVPISNHLYFYWYRQILGQKVEFLVSFYNNEISEKSEIFDDQFSVERPDGSNFTLKIRSTKLEDSAMYFCASSLMGALNEQFFGPGTRLTVL.

This clonotype is medium-sized by share. CDR3 coding DNA: TGTGCCATCAGTGACGCCACAGGGTTGGGAGATACGCAGTATTTT. It codes for CAISDATGLGDTQYF. The chain links TRBV10-3 to TRBJ2-3; D possibly corresponds to TRBD1 (6 bases). Looked up from germline, CDR1 is ENHRY and CDR2 is SYGVKD. This CDR3 has 15 residues. Trimming pared 3 bases from V and 5 bases from J, leaving 15 bases between.

By sample share, this clonotype is medium-sized (0.01 to 0.1%). The rearrangement uses TRBV6-2 or TRBV6-3 and TRBJ2-3, with unresolved D. Germline V gives CDR1 MNHEY, CDR2 SVGEGT. There are 12 residues in the CDR3. Trimming cost V 6 bases and J 3 bases, with 7 bases left between them. The DNA of the CDR3 is TGTGCCAGCAGAAGGATGACAGATACGCAGTATTTT. It is translated as CASRRMTDTQYF.

The rearrangement links TRBV28 to TRBJ1-1; D unclear. Germline-derived CDR1 and CDR2 are MDHEN and SYDVKM. Trimming took off 6 bases at V and 0 bases at J, with 14 bases between the two ends. The CDR3 has 15 amino acids. The CDR3 region is CASSPQGVLNTEAFF. The DNA for the CDR3 is TGTGCCAGCAGCCCCCAAGGAGTCCTGAACACTGAAGCTTTCTTT.

This clonotype showed up many times. The chain employs TRBV12-3 or TRBV12-4 and TRBJ2-5, with unresolved D. Trimming removed 1 base at V and 0 bases at J, with 3 bases between. The CDR3 extends over 13 amino acids. The CDR3 reads CASSLGNQETQYF. In DNA form, the CDR3 reads TGTGCCAGCAGTTTAGGGAACCAAGAGACCCAGTACTTC.

This clonotype was seen more than once but under ten times. The chain carries TRBV11-1 and TRBJ2-7, with D possibly being TRBD1 (5 bases). Germline V CDR1 and CDR2: SGHAT, FQDESV (reference sequence). The V end was cut by 6 bases, the J end by 3 bases, with 12 bases between. The CDR3 runs 13 residues. Here the CDR3 DNA reads TGTGCCAGCAGGCAAACTACAGGCTACGAGCAGTACTTC. It yields the protein CASRQTTGYEQYF. Complete variable domain (other parts from reference TRBV11-1 and TRBJ2-7): EAEVAQSPRYKITEKSQAVAFWCDPISGHATLYWYRQILGQGPELLVQFQDESVVDDSQLPKDRFSAERLKGVDSTLKIQPAELGDSAMYLCASRQTTGYEQYFGPGTRLTVT.

This rearrangement joins TRBV20-1 to TRBJ1-1; D is undetermined. This CDR3 comprises 11 residues. Germline V lookup: CDR1 DFQATT, CDR2 SNEGSKA (reference sequence). V shed 4 bases and J shed 5 bases, with 8 bases lying between them. Here the CDR3 DNA reads TGCAGTGCTATTTCCCAGACTGAAGCTTTCTTT. Translation gives CSAISQTEAFF.

The chain has TRBV6-1 and TRBJ2-3; a weak D match, TRBD2 (5 bases). V lost 2 bases and J 1 base, leaving 10 bases between the germline ends. This CDR3 has 15 residues. Germline V gives CDR1 MNHNS, CDR2 SASEGT. In DNA form, the CDR3 reads TGTGCCAGCAGTGAAACTAGGACCCGCACAGATACGCAGTATTTT. Its protein is CASSETRTRTDTQYF.

This chain connects TRBV7-3 to TRBJ2-1, with D possibly being TRBD1 (6 bases). Germline CDR1 is SGHTA and CDR2 is FQGTGA. This CDR3 has 14 amino acids. V lost 3 bases to trimming and J lost 9 bases, with 15 bases between them. As DNA, the CDR3 is TGTGCCAGCAGCTTTAACCACAGGGATAGTGAGCAGTTCTTC. Translated, it gives CASSFNHRDSEQFF. The full variable domain, in which reference TRBV7-3 and TRBJ2-1 provide the parts outside the CDR3, is GAGVSQTPSNKVTEKGKYVELRCDPISGHTALYWYRQSLGQGPEFLIYFQGTGAADDSGLPNDRFFAVRPEGSVSTLKIQRTERGDSAVYLCASSFNHRDSEQFFGPGTRLTVL.

This clonotype appeared many times. In DNA form, the CDR3 reads TGCAGTCTGAAAACAGAGACCAACTATGGCTACACCTTC. Translation gives CSLKTETNYGYTF. V gene TRBV20-1 combines with J gene TRBJ1-2, with D hard to call. This CDR3 spans 13 amino acids. The V end lost 8 bases, the J end lost 2 bases, and 15 bases lay between the germline ends. CDR1 and CDR2 (germline): DFQATT, SNEGSKA (reference sequence).

This chain links TRBV4-3 with TRBJ2-4; 7 bases line up with TRBD2. Germline V lookup: CDR1 LGHNA, CDR2 YSLEER. V shed 0 bases, J shed 5 bases, and the junction held 10 bases outside the gene matches. CDR3 size: 17 residues. CDR3 amino acids: CASSQEIGGGVQNIQYF. CDR3 in DNA: TGCGCCAGCAGCCAAGAAATCGGGGGAGGGGTCCAAAACATTCAGTACTTC.

This clonotype was counted many times. V and J are TRBV7-6 and TRBJ2-1; 16 bases map to TRBD2. The CDR3 contains 19 residues. Looked up from germline, CDR1 is SGHVS and CDR2 is FNYEAQ. Germline trimming cut 6 bases from V and 6 bases from J; bases unmatched to any gene: 14. CDR3: CASSRYGFGTSGRGNEQFF. CDR3 sequence (DNA): TGTGCCAGCAGTCGATACGGTTTTGGGACTAGCGGGAGGGGCAATGAGCAGTTCTTC.

The chain is built from TRBV9 and TRBJ2-5; 10 nucleotides agree with TRBD2. The CDR3 is 15 amino acids. Germline V gives CDR1 SGDLS, CDR2 YYNGEE. V lost 3 bases, J lost 4 bases, and 6 bases stayed unmatched. As DNA, the CDR3 is TGTGCCAGCAGCGGGAGCGGGAGGGCCTCAGAGACCCAGTACTTC. Its translation is CASSGSGRASETQYF.

This clonotype is deemed medium-sized. The chain recombines TRBV29-1 with TRBJ1-1; D is uncertain. V was clipped by 4 bases and J by 2 bases, with 8 bases between them. The germline gives CDR1 SQVTM, CDR2 ANQGSEA. The CDR3 covers 12 residues. This CDR3 reads CSVGHSNTEAFF. The CDR3 DNA reads as TGCAGCGTTGGACATTCTAACACTGAAGCTTTCTTT.

This clonotype came up many times. CDR3 sequence (DNA): TGTGCCAGCAGCTTACGCGGCAGGGCCCTCCTGACGGAGTACTTC. This codes for CASSLRGRALLTEYF. V is TRBV7-3 and J is TRBJ2-7, with D possibly TRBD1 on 5 matching bases. The V gene lost 2 bases and the J gene lost 11 bases, with 22 bases spanning the gap. Germline V lookup: CDR1 SGHTA, CDR2 FQGTGA. This CDR3 comprises 15 residues.

The chain uses TRBV7-6 and TRBJ2-3; TRBD2 matches 7 bases. The CDR3 extends over 16 amino acids. V shed 2 bases, J shed 2 bases, and the junction held 7 bases outside the gene matches. Germline V gene data show CDR1 as SGHVS and CDR2 as FNYEAQ. CDR3 sequence: CASSLMAGVNTDTQYF. The DNA of the CDR3 is TGTGCCAGCAGCTTAATGGCGGGAGTTAACACAGATACGCAGTATTTT.

V and J are TRBV19 and TRBJ2-6; D unclear. The CDR3 is 17 residues long. Germline-derived CDR1 and CDR2 are LNHDA and SQIVND (reference sequence). Trimming left V 4 bases short and J 0 bases short, with 13 bases between. CDR3 DNA sequence: TGTGCCAGTAGTAGGAGAGTTACCTACTCTGGGGCCAACGTCCTGACTTTC. Translated: CASSRRVTYSGANVLTF.

This clonotype is medium-sized. The chain combines TRBV20-1 with TRBJ1-2; D gene ambiguous. From germline, CDR1 is DFQATT and CDR2 SNEGSKA (reference sequence). V lost 4 bases and J lost 4, with 10 bases in between. The CDR3 runs to 12 residues. CDR3 region: CSATVWPYGYTF. As DNA, the CDR3 is TGCAGTGCTACGGTTTGGCCCTATGGCTACACCTTC.

The chain carries TRBV2 and TRBJ2-3, with 14 positions matching TRBD2. From germline, CDR1 is SNHLY and CDR2 FYNNEI. V was pared by 4 bases and J by 9 bases, with 9 bases of the junction left unmatched. The CDR3 spans 16 residues. DNA for the CDR3: TGTGCCAGCAGTGTGGGACTAGCGGGAGATCGGGGAACGCAGTATTTT. The encoded protein is CASSVGLAGDRGTQYF.

Many counts were recorded for this clonotype. The chain couples TRBV7-2 to TRBJ2-7; D unclear. V was clipped by 5 bases and J by 0 bases, with 8 bases between them. CDR3 size: 13 residues. CDR1 is SGHTA and CDR2 is FQGNSA in the germline V gene. CDR3 in amino acids: CASSHSYSYEQYF. The DNA of the CDR3 is TGTGCCAGCAGCCACAGCTACTCCTACGAGCAGTACTTC.

The rearrangement links TRBV12-3 or TRBV12-4 to TRBJ1-3; the D is unclear. This CDR3 has 15 residues. V lost 6 bases and J 0 bases, leaving 12 bases between the germline ends. DNA of the CDR3: TGTGCCAGCAGCTCCGGGCCGAACTCTGGAAACACCATATATTTT. Encoded protein: CASSSGPNSGNTIYF.

V is TRBV19 and J is TRBJ1-5, with D uncertain. The CDR3 runs 13 residues. Germline CDR1 reads LNHDA; CDR2 reads SQIVND (reference sequence). The ends were cut back, 7 bases at V and 4 bases at J, with 11 bases in the middle. The CDR3 region has the DNA TGTGCCAGTAATCAGGCGGAAAATCAGCCCCAGCATTTT. Protein product: CASNQAENQPQHF.

There are many counts of this clonotype. The chain uses TRBV10-3 and TRBJ2-5; no firm D call. V was trimmed by 6 bases and J by 5 bases, leaving 16 bases between them. The CDR3 spans 14 residues. Germline loops: CDR1 ENHRY, CDR2 SYGVKD. The CDR3 spells CAISKTGPRETQYF. CDR3 DNA: TGTGCCATCAGCAAAACCGGGCCTAGGGAGACCCAGTACTTC.

This clonotype has ten or more counts. The CDR3 loop is CASSSTSSTDTQYF. CDR3 DNA sequence: TGTGCCAGCAGCTCGACTAGCAGTACAGATACGCAGTATTTT. The chain is built from TRBV7-9 and TRBJ2-3, with 7 positions matching TRBD2. V shed 4 bases and J 3 bases; nucleotides not matched to a gene: 4. The CDR3 has 14 amino acids. Germline CDR1 reads SEHNR; CDR2 reads FQNEAQ (reference sequence). The full variable domain, rest sourced from reference TRBV7-9 and TRBJ2-3, is DTGVSQNPRHKITKRGQNVTFRCDPISEHNRLYWYRQTLGQGPEFLTYFQNEAQLEKSRLLSDRFSAERPKGSFSTLEIQRTEQGDSAMYLCASSSTSSTDTQYFGPGTRLTVL.

This chain joins TRBV29-1 and TRBJ2-1; 10 positions match TRBD2. Germline V lookup: CDR1 SQVTM, CDR2 ANQGSEA. There are 15 residues in the CDR3. V shed 5 bases and J 0 bases; nucleotides not matched to a gene: 4. CDR3 nucleotides: TGCAGCGTTCCTAGCGGGAGCAACTCCTACAATGAGCAGTTCTTC. Its translation: CSVPSGSNSYNEQFF.

This clonotype was observed a few times. The chain recombines TRBV28 with TRBJ1-1, with D possibly being TRBD1 (5 bases). The germline CDR1 and CDR2 sequences are MDHEN and SYDVKM. V was cut by 5 bases and J by 4 bases, with 14 bases left in between. The CDR3 runs to 14 residues. The CDR3 reads CASSPTGVSTEAFF. The CDR3 DNA sequence: TGTGCCAGCAGTCCCACGGGGGTGAGCACTGAAGCTTTCTTT. The complete variable domain, with remaining parts taken from reference TRBV28 and TRBJ1-1, reads DVKVTQSSRYLVKRTGEKVFLECVQDMDHENMFWYRQDPGLGLRLIYFSYDVKMKEKGDIPEGYSVSREKKERFSLILESASTNQTSMYLCASSPTGVSTEAFFGQGTRLTVV.

Only a few counts were recorded for this clonotype. The chain couples TRBV20-1 to TRBJ2-4; 8 bases map to TRBD1. The CDR3 sequence is 17 residues long. With V trimmed by 5 bases and J by 0 bases, 12 bases remained unmatched. CDR1 DFQATT and CDR2 SNEGSKA come from the germline V gene (reference sequence). The CDR3 bases are TGCAGTGCTTCCGGGACAGGAAACGCACTAGCCAAAAACATTCAGTACTTC. This sequence encodes CSASGTGNALAKNIQYF.

The chain is built from TRBV14 and TRBJ2-7; TRBD2 matches at 8 bases. Germline lookup yields CDR1 SGHDN and CDR2 FVKESK. There are 15 residues in the CDR3. V was pared by 0 bases and J by 5 bases, with 6 bases of the junction left unmatched. CDR3: CASSQEPGGGHEQYF. The CDR3 DNA reads TGTGCCAGCAGCCAAGAACCCGGCGGGGGGCACGAGCAGTACTTC.

This clonotype has at least ten counts. The chain joins TRBV3-1 to TRBJ2-5, with D maybe TRBD2 (5 bases). This CDR3 has 12 amino acids. Trimming took 3 bases from V and 9 from J, leaving 11 bases between them. Germline V gene lookup returns CDR1 LGHDT and CDR2 YNNKEL (reference sequence). CDR3 sequence: CASSQSGRAQYF. The CDR3 nucleotides are TGTGCCAGCAGCCAGTCTGGGCGGGCCCAGTACTTC.